This T cell receptor (beta chain) was identified in a study of blood T cells in healthy people across ages. Study results and caveats: While age rose, TCR beta diversity per million T cells dropped in a roughly linear way. Donor CMV status, an unknown factor, possibly confounded changes in expanded clonotypes.

The use of a sample-barcoded 5' primer and a J-beta primer mix characterized a second PCR of 7 to 11 cycles. Each single sample gave us at least 3 million CDR3-containing paired-end reads. TCRdb recomputed calls from the 5' RACE reads with MiXCR, one row per CDR3 protein. The sample has over a million distinct CDR3 sequences; 59% are singletons. The individuals who served as donors were healthy Caucasians living in Russia, aged about 6 to 95. Germline loops: CDR1 LGHNA, CDR2 YNFKEQ. This CDR3 is built from 14 residues. The germline V and J ends were trimmed by 2 bases and 3 bases, with 10 bases remaining between them. This clonotype was counted once. Its antigen is currently unknown.

This receptor was obtained from a man younger than 35 in good health. The sequenced material came from blood. V usage is TRBV4-2 and J usage is TRBJ2-5; D is unresolved. CDR3 loop: CASSQTTWEETQYF. CDR3 bases: TGTGCCAGCAGCCAAACAACCTGGGAAGAGACCCAGTACTTC.